Listed below are T cell receptor beta chains from one sample, sequenced in a study of technical replicates of blood from a handful of donors. Sequencing was performed with immunoSEQ multiplex PCR; in TCRdb, only in-frame clones are kept and a portion is missing. Of tens of thousands of clones in the sample, roughly 95% were seen once. Sequenced: T cells isolated from PBMCs. These receptor sequences come from a human donor in good health. CDR3s include the opening cysteine and the closing phenylalanine or tryptophan. A D gene is named only where the DNA matches it firmly.

>-|TRBV30|14|TRBJ2-2
CAWSATIASGELFF
>-|TRBV6-5|15|TRBJ2-7
CASRPTGRWTYEQYF
>-|TRBV7-2|15|TRBJ2-7
CASSLLNGGSYEQYF
>-|TRBV25-1|14|TRBJ1-2
CATEDRSGNYGYTF
>-|TRBV4-1|15|TRBJ1-4
CASSQWDTTNEKLFF
>-|TRBV6-4|14|TRBJ2-3
CASSLEGPTDTQYF
>-|TRBV19|14|TRBJ2-7
CASSRKQAGYEQYF
>TRBD1|TRBV27|15|TRBJ2-7
CASSSPGTGRYEQYF
>-|TRBV10-3|13|TRBJ2-1
CAISEWGQNEQFF
>TRBD1|TRBV7-8|14|TRBJ1-2
CASSLATGGLGYTF
>TRBD2|TRBV2|14|TRBJ2-1
CAMGLVREHNEQFF
>-|TRBV6-5|13|TRBJ1-5
CASSRDSNQPQHF
>TRBD1|TRBV19|14|TRBJ2-5
CASSLPTGKQTQYF
>TRBD2|TRBV7-8|18|TRBJ2-7
CASSLGLAGGLVSYEQYF
>-|TRBV7-2|13|TRBJ2-3
CASSLQTSDTQYF
>-|TRBV4-3|13|TRBJ2-1
CASSQEKGTYQFF
>TRBD1|TRBV7-2|17|TRBJ2-6
CASSRDRAHSGANVLTF
>-|TRBV9|16|TRBJ2-2
CASSVAGGVITGELFF
>-|TRBV6-1|15|TRBJ1-5
CASKRMRTQSQPQHF
>TRBD1|TRBV2|14|TRBJ2-1
CASREYTGEDEQFF
>TRBD2|TRBV6-1|13|TRBJ2-3
CASSLAGLDTQYF
>-|TRBV28|14|TRBJ1-1
CASSPPDMNTEAFF
>-|TRBV25-1|14|TRBJ1-2
CASSESGYNYGYTF
>-|TRBV27|14|TRBJ2-7
CASSLDRYSYEQYF
>-|TRBV6-1|16|TRBJ1-2
CASSEIITAGSYGYTF
>-|TRBV9|13|TRBJ2-5
CASGQTAQETQYF
>TRBD1|TRBV27|15|TRBJ2-7
CASSLFGTGSDEQYF
>TRBD1|TRBV9|16|TRBJ2-3
CASSVTGARNTDTQYF
>-|TRBV4-1|15|TRBJ1-2
CASSQDRGGVGGYTF
>-|TRBV7-2|14|TRBJ1-1
CASSRGGGYTEAFF
>-|TRBV7-8|13|TRBJ1-2
CASTLRGHYGYTF
>TRBD2|TRBV7-9|14|TRBJ2-7
CASSPRGEAYEQYF
>TRBD2|TRBV6-5|14|TRBJ2-1
CASRSSGTYNEQFF
>-|TRBV6-6|14|TRBJ2-1
CASSYGKTENEQFF
>-|TRBV2|12|TRBJ2-7
CASSEPSYEQYF
>-|TRBV28|15|TRBJ1-5
CASSSSRDSKQPQHF
>-|TRBV21-1|16|TRBJ1-1
CASSKGFSGGWTEAFF
>TRBD1|TRBV7-9|13|TRBJ2-7
CASRTGNSYEQYF
>TRBD2|TRBV14|13|TRBJ2-7
CASSQGLAVEQYF
>-|TRBV6-5|13|TRBJ2-7
CASIQPPTGEQYF
>TRBD2|TRBV19|18|TRBJ2-6
CASSTLAGEWSGANVLTF
>TRBD1|TRBV9|15|TRBJ1-1
CASSARDRDYTEAFF
>-|TRBV6-5|15|TRBJ1-4
CASATRTVGNEKLFF
>-|TRBV7-9|14|TRBJ1-2
CASSPQGLNYGYTF
>-|TRBV6-6|12|TRBJ2-2
CASSLITGELFF